This T cell receptor beta chain was captured in a study of a mutant IDH1 vaccine in newly diagnosed glioma. Overall study context: Treatment recipients were about 60% male and around 40% female, and their mean age was around 40 years. Pretreatment consisted of radiotherapy, temozolomide, or both, with most receiving both. Study conclusions and caveats: Detectable vaccine-induced immune responses arose in over 90% of patients.

Noted time point: baseline, week 1 (first vaccination visit). Treatment given: pre-vaccination baseline after standard-of-care therapy. Donors had new IDH1-mutant astrocytomas of WHO grade 3 or 4 (ATRX-lost). V was cut by 6 bases and J by 4 bases, with 10 bases left in between. Germline V gene lookup returns CDR1 SQVTM and CDR2 ANQGSEA. This CDR3 is built from 12 residues. With regard to this clone: Its antigen is still unknown.

The protocol was immunoSEQ multiplex PCR, while the TCRdb copy is restricted to in-frame clones and leaves out a portion. The profile covers 70,000 to 95,000 clones, with approximately 80% appearing a single time and roughly 5% taken by the ten largest. The TCR comes from a middle-aged man with glioma. Some clones in this sample may be carry-over from other donors' samples. This sample comprised PBMCs, obtained from a glioma patient treated with radiotherapy, temozolomide or both. This chain connects TRBV29-1 to TRBJ2-1; D may be TRBD1 (5 bases). The CDR3 DNA is TGCAGCGTGCAAGACAGTTACAATGAGCAGTTCTTC. This translates into CSVQDSYNEQFF.